This T cell receptor beta chain was retrieved from a study of blood T cell repertoires in COVID-19. As for the study in general: Sites across the United States, Italy and Spain contributed samples from acute and convalescent COVID-19. PBMCs, B-cell-depleted T cells, or T cells were the source of the cDNA or gDNA that made up the material.

The CDR3 extends over 15 amino acids. Germline V CDR1 and CDR2: SGHNT, YYREEE (reference sequence). V was pared by 5 bases and J by 6 bases, with 6 bases of the junction left unmatched. Authors' analysis steps: Nucleated cell number was recorded as an estimate derived from reference gene primer amplification. Sequenced by immunoSEQ multiplex PCR; TCRdb stores in-frame clones only, minus some. V and J calls and clone size are given by that table; D and trimming were obtained from the DNA. The table includes some 32,000 clones, roughly 84% detected once. The V and J genes are TRBV5-4 and TRBJ2-3; TRBD2 matches at 13 bases. The receptor's source is a man aged 60 to 69 with active COVID-19. The sample comprised peripheral blood. The CDR3 reads CASRLAGGPRDTQYF. CDR3 nucleotides: TGTGCCAGCAGACTAGCGGGGGGGCCTCGGGATACGCAGTATTTT.